The entry that follows covers one T cell receptor (beta chain) sequence. Its antigen is not yet known. One base away there is no much larger clone; base qualities are not given. The CDR1 and CDR2 encoded by the germline V gene (reference sequence) are SGHNT and YYREEE. From its cysteine to its phenylalanine, the CDR3 spans 15 amino acids. Only the CDR3 portion is preserved as DNA: 45 bases, with reading frame beginning at the first base. V has 4 bases trimmed and J has 3 bases trimmed; junction bases matching no gene number 8. Collaborating institutions collected whole blood in K2EDTA tubes following their own protocols. Collaborator samples were shipped for TCRbeta analysis as frozen whole blood, isolated PBMCs, or DNA extracted from either sample type. The source of the sample is a study of blood T cell repertoires in COVID-19 (dated by TCRdb to 2020 to 2022). General notes on the study: The collaborator samples originated in the United States, Italy and Spain and spanned the acute and convalescent phases of COVID-19. The prospective study material was composed of cDNA or gDNA derived from T cells, B-cell-depleted T cells, or PBMCs. The samples were drawn from two sources: the first 160 participants of the ongoing ImmuneRACE study, and some 1,300 subjects contributed by 6 global collaborators. The repertoires were released in a freely available public database intended as a resource for research on the immune response to SARS-CoV-2. Subjects who had been exposed to COVID-19, were actively infected with it, or had recovered from it provided the deeply sampled blood TCRbeta repertoires that made up the dataset. Where HLA class I and class II types were available, the types were taken from metadata supplied by the sample provider, not from assay-based typing. Nearly every sample came with metadata listing a de-identified subject ID, COVID-19 status, age in years and sex.

Overall study results and their limits: How much clinical and demographic metadata was included differed by source and by participant, and the metadata was provided uncurated.

The immunoSEQ Assay, a bias-controlled multiplex PCR, was used to amplify TCRbeta CDR3 regions from genomic DNA. The source study handled its data this way. The number of nucleated cells in each sample was estimated by amplification of reference gene primers within the assay. To quantify the absolute abundance of each unique TCRbeta CDR3 rearrangement, sequence reads were collapsed and filtered. Productive Simpson clonality was computed per sample as the square root of Simpson's diversity index over productive rearrangements. Not all clones reach the TCRdb copy of this immuneACCESS table, which keeps in-frame sequences only. Checked studies attribute under half of the gap to unresolved V genes and leave the rest unexplained. V and J calls and clone size are copied from that table; D and trimming were computed from the DNA. The table for this sample lists some 200,000 clones; 70% to 90% of them were counted only once. In total, the top ten clones hold 0.78% of the sample.

This TCR derives from a woman aged 70-85 years with acute or convalescent COVID-19. The sample was peripheral blood. The rearrangement joined TRBV5-4 to TRBJ2-7; the junction holds 9 bases that match TRBD1. The bases are TGTGCCAGCAGCCAATGGGACAGGGCTAACTACGAGCAGTACTTC. This codes for CASSQWDRANYEQYF.